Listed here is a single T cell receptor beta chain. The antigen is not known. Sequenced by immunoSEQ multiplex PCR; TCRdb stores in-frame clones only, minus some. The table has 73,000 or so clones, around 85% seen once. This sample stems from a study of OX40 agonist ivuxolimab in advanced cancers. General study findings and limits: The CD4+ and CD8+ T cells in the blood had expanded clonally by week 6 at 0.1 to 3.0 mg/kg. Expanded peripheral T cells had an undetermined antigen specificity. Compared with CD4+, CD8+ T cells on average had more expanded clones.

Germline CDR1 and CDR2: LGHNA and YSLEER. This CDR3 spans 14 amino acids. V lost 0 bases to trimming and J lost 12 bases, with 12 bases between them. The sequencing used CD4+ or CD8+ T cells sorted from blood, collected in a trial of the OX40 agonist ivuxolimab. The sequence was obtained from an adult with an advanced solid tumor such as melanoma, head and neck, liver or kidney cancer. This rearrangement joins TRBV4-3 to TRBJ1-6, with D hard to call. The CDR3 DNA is TGCGCCAGCAGCCAAGATGGGTATCAGAAACCCCTCCACTTT. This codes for CASSQDGYQKPLHF.